The source of this TCR beta chain is a study of blood T cell repertoires in COVID-19. Overall study: Researchers got acute and convalescent COVID-19 samples from the United States, Italy and Spain.

Deletions cut 8 bases from V and 2 bases from J, with 21 bases between. CDR1 and CDR2 (germline): LNHDA, SQIVND (reference sequence). The CDR3 length is 17 residues. This clone was seen more than once but under ten times. This table comes from immunoSEQ multiplex PCR, and its TCRdb copy is limited to in-frame clones, with some not included. The data show about 120,000 clones, 80% to 90% seen once. Sequenced material: peripheral blood. The chain carries TRBV19 and TRBJ2-2; possibly TRBD2 for D (6 bases). This clonotype originated in a human donor in a cohort sampled during active COVID-19. CDR3 sequence reads: CASRFAGILSNTGELFF. The CDR3 nucleotides read TGTGCCAGTCGATTTGCGGGGATACTATCTAACACCGGGGAGCTGTTTTTT. Supplemented by reference TRBV19 and TRBJ2-2, the full variable domain reads DGGITQSPKYLFRKEGQNVTLSCEQNLNHDAMYWYRQDPGQGLRLIYYSQIVNDFQKGDIAEGYSVSREKKESFPLTVTSAQKNPTAFYLCASRFAGILSNTGELFFGEGSRLTVL.